What follows are 10 T cell receptor beta chains derived from one specimen sequenced in a study of T-cell reconstitution after alpha-beta-depleted transplantation in children. Molecular barcoding with unique molecular identifiers was used for the TCRbeta library. TCRdb called the PCR reads again in MiXCR, with one record for every CDR3 protein. The sample lists tens of thousands of distinct CDR3 sequences, 5.8% occurring once. Sequencing used PBMCs, mostly from graft donor cells, obtained 60 days after TCRalphabeta/CD19-depleted stem cell transplant. These receptors originate from a female patient between 2 and 10 years old who had a stem cell transplant for aplastic anemia, so the T cells may come from the graft donor.

This clonotype showed up many times. The rearrangement uses TRBV20-1 and TRBJ2-3; TRBD1 or TRBD2 may be the D gene (5 bases each). Trimming took 5 bases from V and 1 from J, leaving 16 bases between them. The CDR3 has 15 amino acids. CDR1 DFQATT and CDR2 SNEGSKA come from the germline V gene (reference sequence). In DNA, the CDR3 is TGCAGTGCTCCCTGGTGGGGGTTAGGCACAGATACGCAGTATTTT. Protein product: CSAPWWGLGTDTQYF.

This clonotype has at least ten counts. The chain carries TRBV5-5 and TRBJ2-5; the D gene is possibly TRBD1 (6 bases). The germline V gene has CDR1 SGHKS and CDR2 YYEKEE (reference sequence). V was shortened by 2 bases and J by 3 bases, with 8 bases between the two germline ends. This CDR3 has 13 residues. The CDR3 nucleotides are TGTGCCAGCAGCTTCCCAGGGGAAGAGACCCAGTACTTC. Protein sequence: CASSFPGEETQYF.

This clonotype was found many times. The V gene is TRBV6-6, the J gene TRBJ2-5; D possibly matches TRBD1 or TRBD2 (5 bases each). The germline V and J ends were trimmed by 7 bases and 4 bases, with 13 bases remaining between them. Per germline, CDR1 MNHNY and CDR2 SVGAGI (reference sequence). The CDR3 consists of 13 residues. The CDR3 protein is CASTGGLVETQYF. DNA for the CDR3: TGTGCCAGCACTGGGGGTTTGGTAGAGACCCAGTACTTC.

This clonotype has more than one count but fewer than ten. This rearrangement joins TRBV11-2 to TRBJ2-1; TRBD1 agrees at 11 bases. This CDR3 spans 15 amino acids. V shed 4 bases and J 4 bases; nucleotides not matched to a gene: 3. Germline-derived CDR1 and CDR2 are SGHAT and FQNNGV. This CDR3 reads CASSWGQGVYNEQFF. The DNA for the CDR3 is TGTGCCAGCAGCTGGGGACAGGGGGTGTACAATGAGCAGTTCTTC.

V is TRBV4-1 and J is TRBJ2-6; a weak D match, TRBD2 (5 bases). Germline V gene lookup returns CDR1 MGHRA and CDR2 YSYEKL. Trimming pared 0 bases from V and 0 bases from J, leaving 9 bases between. This CDR3 is built from 17 residues. The CDR3 nucleotides are TGCGCCAGCAGCCAAGACGCTAGCTTCTCTGGGGCCAACGTCCTGACTTTC. Translated: CASSQDASFSGANVLTF.

A remark on this clonotype: A read error may be the cause here, since a much bigger clone is one base away. This chain connects TRBV5-1 to TRBJ1-5; weak D call: TRBD1 (5 bases). The CDR3 consists of 18 residues. CDR1 and CDR2 (germline): SGHRS, YFSETQ. In nucleotides, the CDR3 is TGCGCCAGCAGCTTCAGGATCCCCAGGGCCGATAGCAATCAGCCCCTGCATTTT. It encodes CASSFRIPRADSNQPLHF.

This clonotype occurred many times. The gene calls are TRBV2 and TRBJ1-1, with 8 bases fitting TRBD1. The J segment lost 7 bases and the V segment lost 7 bases, leaving 8 bases of the junction unmatched. This CDR3 contains 13 residues. From germline, CDR1 is SNHLY and CDR2 FYNNEI. CDR3 protein: CASTGQGAVEAFF. Here the CDR3 DNA reads TGTGCCAGCACTGGACAGGGAGCAGTTGAAGCTTTCTTT.

This clonotype was seen ten or more times. The chain is built from TRBV4-1 and TRBJ1-2, with D maybe TRBD1 (6 bases). The CDR3 length is 17 residues. V was trimmed by 0 bases and J by 4 bases, leaving 18 bases between them. The germline CDR1 and CDR2 sequences are MGHRA and YSYEKL. CDR3 sequence reads: CASSQDWGAELPYGYTF. The CDR3 DNA reads TGCGCCAGCAGCCAAGATTGGGGGGCGGAGCTACCCTATGGCTACACCTTC.

The table lists this clonotype with many counts. The chain links TRBV7-2 to TRBJ1-1, with D possibly being TRBD1 (6 bases). V shed 5 bases and J shed 0 bases, with 13 bases lying between them. The germline CDR1 and CDR2 sequences are SGHTA and FQGNSA. This CDR3 has 15 residues. In nucleotides, the CDR3 is TGTGCCAGCAGCCCCCAGACAGGAATGAACACTGAAGCTTTCTTT. It is translated as CASSPQTGMNTEAFF.

The V gene is TRBV18, the J gene TRBJ2-1, with D unclear. Per germline, CDR1 KGHSH and CDR2 LQKENI. CDR3 length: 12 amino acids. Trimming removed 3 bases from V and 5 bases from J, with 5 bases in between. The CDR3 DNA is TGTGCCAGCTCACCGTCAAACAATGAGCAGTTCTTC. Translating gives CASSPSNNEQFF.